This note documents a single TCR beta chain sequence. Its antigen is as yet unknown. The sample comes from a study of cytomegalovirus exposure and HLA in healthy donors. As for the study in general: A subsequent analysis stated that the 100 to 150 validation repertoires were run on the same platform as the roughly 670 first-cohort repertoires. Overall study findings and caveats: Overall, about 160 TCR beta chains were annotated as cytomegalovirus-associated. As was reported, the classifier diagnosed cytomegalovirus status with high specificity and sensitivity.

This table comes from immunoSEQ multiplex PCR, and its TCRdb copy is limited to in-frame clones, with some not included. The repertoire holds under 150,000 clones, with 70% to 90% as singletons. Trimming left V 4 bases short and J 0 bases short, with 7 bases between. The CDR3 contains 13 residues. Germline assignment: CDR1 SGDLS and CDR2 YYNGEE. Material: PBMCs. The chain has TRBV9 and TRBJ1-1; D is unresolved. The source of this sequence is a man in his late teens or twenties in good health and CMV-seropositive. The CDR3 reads CASSSGMNTEAFF. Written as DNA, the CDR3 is TGTGCCAGCAGCTCGGGGATGAACACTGAAGCTTTCTTT.